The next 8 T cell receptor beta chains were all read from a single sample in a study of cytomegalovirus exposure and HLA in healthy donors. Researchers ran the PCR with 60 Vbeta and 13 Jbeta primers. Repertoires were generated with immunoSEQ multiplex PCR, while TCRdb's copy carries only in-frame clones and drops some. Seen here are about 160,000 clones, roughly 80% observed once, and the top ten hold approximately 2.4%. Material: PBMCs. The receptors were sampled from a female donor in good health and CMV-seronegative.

Here the CDR3 reads CASGLGTAEAFF. The CDR3 region has the DNA TGTGCTAGTGGTTTAGGGACAGCTGAAGCTTTCTTT. V usage is TRBV12-5 and J usage is TRBJ1-1, with TRBD1 matching 7 bases. In germline, CDR1 is LGHNT, CDR2 FRNRAP. V shed 3 bases, J shed 6 bases, and the junction held 1 base outside the gene matches. The CDR3 runs to 12 residues. The full variable domain, with the rest looked up from reference TRBV12-5 and TRBJ1-1, is DARVTQTPRHKVTEMGQEVTMRCQPILGHNTVFWYRQTMMQGLELLAYFRNRAPLDDSGMPKDRFSAEMPDATLATLKIQPSEPRDSAVYFCASGLGTAEAFFGQGTRLTVV.

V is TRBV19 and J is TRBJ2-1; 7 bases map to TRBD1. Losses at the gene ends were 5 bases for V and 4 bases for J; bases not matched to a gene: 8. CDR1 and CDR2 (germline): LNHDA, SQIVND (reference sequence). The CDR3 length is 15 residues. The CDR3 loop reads CASSSSGGPYNEQFF. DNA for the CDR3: TGTGCCAGTAGTTCATCAGGGGGACCTTACAATGAGCAGTTCTTC.

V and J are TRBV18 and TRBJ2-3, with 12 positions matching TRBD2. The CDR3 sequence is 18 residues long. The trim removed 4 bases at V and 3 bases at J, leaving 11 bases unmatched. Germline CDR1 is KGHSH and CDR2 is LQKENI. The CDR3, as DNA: TGTGCCAGCTCACGAACAGAGACCGGACTAGCGGGGACAGATACGCAGTATTTT. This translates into CASSRTETGLAGTDTQYF.

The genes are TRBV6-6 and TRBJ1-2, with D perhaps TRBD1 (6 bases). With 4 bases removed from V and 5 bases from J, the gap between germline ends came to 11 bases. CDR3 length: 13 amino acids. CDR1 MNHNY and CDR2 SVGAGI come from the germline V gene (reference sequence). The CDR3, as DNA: TGTGCCAGCAGTTCCACAGGGTTGTATGGCTACACCTTC. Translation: CASSSTGLYGYTF.

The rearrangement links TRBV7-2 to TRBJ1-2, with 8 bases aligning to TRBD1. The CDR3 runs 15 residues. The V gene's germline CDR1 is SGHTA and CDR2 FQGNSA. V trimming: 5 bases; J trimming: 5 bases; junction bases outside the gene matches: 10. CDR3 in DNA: TGTGCCAGCAGCGTTCAGTCAGGGGGCCGGTATGGCTACACCTTC. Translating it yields CASSVQSGGRYGYTF.

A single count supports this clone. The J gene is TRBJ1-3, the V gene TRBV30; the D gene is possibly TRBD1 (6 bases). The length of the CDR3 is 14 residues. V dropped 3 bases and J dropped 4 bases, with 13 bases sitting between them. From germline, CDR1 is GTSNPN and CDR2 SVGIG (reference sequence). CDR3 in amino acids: CAWSEQGGGNTIYF. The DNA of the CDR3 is TGTGCCTGGAGCGAACAGGGAGGGGGAAACACCATATATTTT.

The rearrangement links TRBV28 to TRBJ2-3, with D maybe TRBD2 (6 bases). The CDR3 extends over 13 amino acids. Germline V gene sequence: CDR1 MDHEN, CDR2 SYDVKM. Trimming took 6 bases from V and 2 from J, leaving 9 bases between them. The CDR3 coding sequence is TGTGCCAGCAGAGCTAGCGCCACAGATACGCAGTATTTT. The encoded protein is CASRASATDTQYF.

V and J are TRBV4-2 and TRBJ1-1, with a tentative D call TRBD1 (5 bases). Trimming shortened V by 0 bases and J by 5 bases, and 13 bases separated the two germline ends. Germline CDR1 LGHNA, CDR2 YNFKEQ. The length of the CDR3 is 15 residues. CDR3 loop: CASSQDWRGGTEAFF. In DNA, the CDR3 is TGTGCCAGCAGCCAAGATTGGCGGGGCGGGACTGAAGCTTTCTTT.